This T cell receptor (beta chain) came from a study of blood T cell repertoires in COVID-19. Study at large: Italy, Spain and the United States were the sources of the convalescent and acute COVID-19 samples. T cells, B-cell-depleted T cells, or PBMCs supplied cDNA or gDNA.

In the original processing: Reference gene primer amplification yielded estimated nucleated cell counts. The assay was immunoSEQ multiplex PCR, and TCRdb's table has in-frame clones only and misses some. V, J and clone size were drawn from that table, and D and trimming were deduced from the DNA. This sample has under 250,000 clones, with 70% to 90% found just once. V was pared by 2 bases and J by 6 bases, with 25 bases between. Germline loops: CDR1 LGHNA, CDR2 YSLEER. CDR3 length: 18 amino acids. Sequencing was carried out using peripheral blood. The clonotype comes from a woman in her 70s with active or convalescent COVID-19. The chain links TRBV4-3 to TRBJ1-2; TRBD1 is a possible D gene (5 bases). CDR3 protein: CASSQNPWGGPKANGYTF. For the CDR3, the DNA is TGCGCCAGCAGCCAAAACCCATGGGGGGGACCCAAGGCTAATGGCTACACCTTC.